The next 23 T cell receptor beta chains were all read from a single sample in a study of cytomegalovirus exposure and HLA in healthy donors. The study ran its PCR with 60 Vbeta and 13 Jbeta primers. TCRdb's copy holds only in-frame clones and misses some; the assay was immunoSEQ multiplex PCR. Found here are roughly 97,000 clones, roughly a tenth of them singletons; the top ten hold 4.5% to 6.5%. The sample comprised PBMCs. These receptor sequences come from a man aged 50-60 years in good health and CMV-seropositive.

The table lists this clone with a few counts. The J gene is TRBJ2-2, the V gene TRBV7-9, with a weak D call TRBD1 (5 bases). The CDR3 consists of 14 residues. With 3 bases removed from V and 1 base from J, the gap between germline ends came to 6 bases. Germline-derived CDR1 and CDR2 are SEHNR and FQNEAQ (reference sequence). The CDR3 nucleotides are TGTGCCAGCAGCTTCGGACAGAACACCGGGGAGCTGTTTTTT. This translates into CASSFGQNTGELFF.

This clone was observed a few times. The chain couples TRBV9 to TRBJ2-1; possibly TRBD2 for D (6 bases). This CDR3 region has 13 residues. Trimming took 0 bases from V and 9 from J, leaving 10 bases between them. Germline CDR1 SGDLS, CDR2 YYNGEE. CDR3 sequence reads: CASSVVNGGEQFF. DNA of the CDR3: TGTGCCAGCAGCGTAGTTAACGGGGGTGAGCAGTTCTTC.

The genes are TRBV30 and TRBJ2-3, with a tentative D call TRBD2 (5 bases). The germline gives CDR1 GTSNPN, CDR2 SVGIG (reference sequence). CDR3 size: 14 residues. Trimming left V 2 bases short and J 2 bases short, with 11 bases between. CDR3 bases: TGTGCCTGGAGTTTCAAGCGGTACACAGATACGCAGTATTTT. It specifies CAWSFKRYTDTQYF.

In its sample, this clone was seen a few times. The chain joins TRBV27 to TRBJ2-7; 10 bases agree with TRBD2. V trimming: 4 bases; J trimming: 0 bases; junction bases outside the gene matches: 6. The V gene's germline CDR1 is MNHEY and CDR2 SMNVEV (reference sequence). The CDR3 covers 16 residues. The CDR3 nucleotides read TGTGCCAGCAGTTCCCGACTAGCGGGCCACTCCTACGAGCAGTACTTC. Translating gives CASSSRLAGHSYEQYF.

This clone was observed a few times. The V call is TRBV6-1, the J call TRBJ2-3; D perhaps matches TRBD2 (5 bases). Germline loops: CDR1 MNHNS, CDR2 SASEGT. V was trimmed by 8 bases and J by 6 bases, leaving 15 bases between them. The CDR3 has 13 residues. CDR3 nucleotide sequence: TGTGCCAGCTGTTCGGCGGGTGCGGATACGCAGTATTTT. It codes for CASCSAGADTQYF.

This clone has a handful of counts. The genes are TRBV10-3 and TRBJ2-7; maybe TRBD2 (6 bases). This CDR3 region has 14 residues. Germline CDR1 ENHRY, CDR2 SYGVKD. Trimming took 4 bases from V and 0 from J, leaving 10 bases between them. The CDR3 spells CAISVSGSSYEQYF. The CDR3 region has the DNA TGTGCCATCAGTGTTAGCGGAAGCTCCTACGAGCAGTACTTC.

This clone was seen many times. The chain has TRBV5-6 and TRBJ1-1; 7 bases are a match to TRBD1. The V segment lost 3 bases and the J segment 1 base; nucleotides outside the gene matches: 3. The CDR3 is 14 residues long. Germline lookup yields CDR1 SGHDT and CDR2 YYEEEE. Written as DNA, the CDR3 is TGTGCCAGCAGCTGGGACAGATGGAACACTGAAGCTTTCTTT. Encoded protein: CASSWDRWNTEAFF.

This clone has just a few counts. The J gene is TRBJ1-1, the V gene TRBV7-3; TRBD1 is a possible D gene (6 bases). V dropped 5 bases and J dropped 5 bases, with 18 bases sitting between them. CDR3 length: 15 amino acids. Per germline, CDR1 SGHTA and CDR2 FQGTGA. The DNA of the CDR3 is TGTGCCAGCAGCCCGGGGGGCCAAACGGGGACTGAAGCTTTCTTT. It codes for CASSPGGQTGTEAFF.

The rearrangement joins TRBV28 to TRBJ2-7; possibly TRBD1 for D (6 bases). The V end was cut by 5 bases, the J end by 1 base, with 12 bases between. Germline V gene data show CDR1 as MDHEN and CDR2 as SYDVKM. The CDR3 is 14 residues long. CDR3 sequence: CASSLGDISYEQYF. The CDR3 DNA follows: TGTGCCAGCAGTCTAGGGGACATTTCCTACGAGCAGTACTTC.

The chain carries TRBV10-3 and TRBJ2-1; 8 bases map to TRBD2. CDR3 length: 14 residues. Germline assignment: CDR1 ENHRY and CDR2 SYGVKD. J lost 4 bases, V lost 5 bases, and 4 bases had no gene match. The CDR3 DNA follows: TGTGCCATCAGTAAGCAGCGGGAGTACAATGAGCAGTTCTTC. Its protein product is CAISKQREYNEQFF.

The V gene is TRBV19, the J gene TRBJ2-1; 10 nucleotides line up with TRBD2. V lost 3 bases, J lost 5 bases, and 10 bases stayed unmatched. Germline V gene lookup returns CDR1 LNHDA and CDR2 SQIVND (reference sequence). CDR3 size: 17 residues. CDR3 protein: CASSMGWLAGVHNEQFF. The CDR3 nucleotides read TGTGCCAGTAGTATGGGGTGGCTAGCGGGAGTCCACAATGAGCAGTTCTTC. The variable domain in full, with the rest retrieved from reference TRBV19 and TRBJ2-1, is DGGITQSPKYLFRKEGQNVTLSCEQNLNHDAMYWYRQDPGQGLRLIYYSQIVNDFQKGDIAEGYSVSREKKESFPLTVTSAQKNPTAFYLCASSMGWLAGVHNEQFFGPGTRLTVL.

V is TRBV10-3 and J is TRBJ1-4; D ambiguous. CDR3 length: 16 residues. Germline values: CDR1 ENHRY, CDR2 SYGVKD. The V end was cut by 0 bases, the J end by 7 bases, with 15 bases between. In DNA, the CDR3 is TGTGCCATCAGTGAGTCCGGCCACTTCTCAGGTGAAAAACTGTTTTTT. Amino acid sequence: CAISESGHFSGEKLFF.

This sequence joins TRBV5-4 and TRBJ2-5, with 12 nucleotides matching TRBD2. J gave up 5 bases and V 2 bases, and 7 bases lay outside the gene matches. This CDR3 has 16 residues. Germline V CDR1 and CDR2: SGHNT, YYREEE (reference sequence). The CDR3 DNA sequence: TGTGCCAGCAGCTTTCCTAGCGGGAGGGCCGGGGAGACCCAGTACTTC. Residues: CASSFPSGRAGETQYF.

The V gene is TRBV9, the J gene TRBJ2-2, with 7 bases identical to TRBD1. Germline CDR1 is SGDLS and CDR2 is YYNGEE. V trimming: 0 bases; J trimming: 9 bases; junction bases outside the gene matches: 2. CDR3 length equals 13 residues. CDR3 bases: TGTGCCAGCAGCGTAGGAGGGGGCTGGGAGCTGTTTTTT. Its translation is CASSVGGGWELFF.

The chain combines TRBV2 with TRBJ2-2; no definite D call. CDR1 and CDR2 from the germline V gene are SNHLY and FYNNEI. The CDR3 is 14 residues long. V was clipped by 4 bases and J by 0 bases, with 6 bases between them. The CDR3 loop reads CASSVNSNTGELFF. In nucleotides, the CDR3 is TGTGCCAGCAGTGTCAACTCGAACACCGGGGAGCTGTTTTTT.

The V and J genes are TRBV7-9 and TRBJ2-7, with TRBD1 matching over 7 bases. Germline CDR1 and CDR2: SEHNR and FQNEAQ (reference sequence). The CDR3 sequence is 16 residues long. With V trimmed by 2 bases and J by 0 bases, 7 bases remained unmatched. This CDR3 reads CASSLPEDRPSYEQYF. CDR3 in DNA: TGTGCCAGCAGCTTACCTGAGGACAGGCCCTCCTACGAGCAGTACTTC.

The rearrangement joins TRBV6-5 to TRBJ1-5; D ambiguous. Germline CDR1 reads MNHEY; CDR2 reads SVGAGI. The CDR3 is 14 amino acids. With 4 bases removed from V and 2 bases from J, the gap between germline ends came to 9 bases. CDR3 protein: CASSSRQGNQPQHF. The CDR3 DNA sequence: TGTGCCAGCAGTTCTCGGCAGGGCAATCAGCCCCAGCATTTT.

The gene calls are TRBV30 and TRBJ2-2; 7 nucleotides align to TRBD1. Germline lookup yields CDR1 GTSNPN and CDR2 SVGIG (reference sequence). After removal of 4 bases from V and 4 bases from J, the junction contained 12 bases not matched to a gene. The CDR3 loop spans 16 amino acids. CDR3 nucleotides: TGTGCCTGGAATTCGGTCGGACAGGTTTCCACCGGGGAGCTGTTTTTT. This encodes CAWNSVGQVSTGELFF.

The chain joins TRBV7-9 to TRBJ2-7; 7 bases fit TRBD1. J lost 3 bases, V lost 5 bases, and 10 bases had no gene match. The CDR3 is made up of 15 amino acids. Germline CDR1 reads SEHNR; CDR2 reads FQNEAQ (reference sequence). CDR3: CASSPKRRQGYEQYF. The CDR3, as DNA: TGTGCCAGCAGCCCGAAGCGCCGACAGGGCTACGAGCAGTACTTC.

CDR3 loop: CASSLGASSEYF. The CDR3 bases are TGTGCCAGCAGCTTGGGTGCGTCGTCCGAGTATTTT. The chain combines TRBV5-6 with TRBJ2-3, with no clear D. Germline V gene lookup returns CDR1 SGHDT and CDR2 YYEEEE. V shed 0 bases and J shed 13 bases, with 12 bases lying between them. This CDR3 is 12 amino acids long.

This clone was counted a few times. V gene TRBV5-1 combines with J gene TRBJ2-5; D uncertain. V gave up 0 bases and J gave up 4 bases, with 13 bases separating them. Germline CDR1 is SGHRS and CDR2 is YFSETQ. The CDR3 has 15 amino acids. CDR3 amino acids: CASSLDGSPRETQYF. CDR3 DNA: TGCGCCAGCAGCTTGGACGGGTCACCGAGAGAGACCCAGTACTTC.

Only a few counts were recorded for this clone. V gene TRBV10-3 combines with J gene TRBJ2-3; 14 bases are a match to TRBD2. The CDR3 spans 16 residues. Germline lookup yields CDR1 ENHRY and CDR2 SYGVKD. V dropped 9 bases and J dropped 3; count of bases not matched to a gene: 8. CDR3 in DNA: TGTGCCATTTCCCCCGGGACTAGCGGGAGAACAGATACGCAGTATTTT. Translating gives CAISPGTSGRTDTQYF.

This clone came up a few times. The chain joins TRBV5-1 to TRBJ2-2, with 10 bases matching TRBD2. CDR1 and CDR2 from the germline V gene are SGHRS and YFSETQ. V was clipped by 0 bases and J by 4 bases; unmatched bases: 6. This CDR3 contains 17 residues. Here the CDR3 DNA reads TGCGCCAGCAGCTTGGCGGTTTCTAGCGGGAGCACCGGGGAGCTGTTTTTT. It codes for CASSLAVSSGSTGELFF. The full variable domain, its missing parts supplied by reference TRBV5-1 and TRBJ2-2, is KAGVTQTPRYLIKTRGQQVTLSCSPISGHRSVSWYQQTPGQGLQFLFEYFSETQRNKGNFPGRFSGRQFSNSRSEMNVSTLELGDSALYLCASSLAVSSGSTGELFFGEGSRLTVL.